This TCR beta chain originates from a study of blood T cell repertoires in COVID-19. Overall study context: PBMCs, B-cell-depleted T cells, or T cells were the source of the cDNA or gDNA that made up the material.

The CDR3 is 14 residues long. From germline, CDR1 is SGHNT and CDR2 YYREEE (reference sequence). Trimming cost V 4 bases and J 4 bases, with 11 bases left between them. Authors' data handling: Reference gene primer amplification yielded estimated nucleated cell counts. TCRdb's table, derived via immunoSEQ multiplex PCR, lists solely in-frame clones and lacks some. That table supplies the V and J calls and clone size; D and trimming were determined from the DNA. The sample has 200,000 to 250,000 clones, 81% seen once; the top ten hold about 8.9%. The study drew participants aged roughly 18 to 89 years from 20 to 30 US areas. In assigning cohorts, the study relied on participant-reported clinical history.

The sequence derives from a woman between 45 and 65 years old with acute COVID-19. This chain uses TRBV5-4 with TRBJ2-2; D possibly corresponds to TRBD1 (6 bases). Material for sequencing was PBMCs or T cells enriched from blood (not recorded which). In DNA form, the CDR3 reads TGTGCCAGCAGCACCGGACAGTTCACCGGGGAGCTGTTTTTT. This codes for CASSTGQFTGELFF.